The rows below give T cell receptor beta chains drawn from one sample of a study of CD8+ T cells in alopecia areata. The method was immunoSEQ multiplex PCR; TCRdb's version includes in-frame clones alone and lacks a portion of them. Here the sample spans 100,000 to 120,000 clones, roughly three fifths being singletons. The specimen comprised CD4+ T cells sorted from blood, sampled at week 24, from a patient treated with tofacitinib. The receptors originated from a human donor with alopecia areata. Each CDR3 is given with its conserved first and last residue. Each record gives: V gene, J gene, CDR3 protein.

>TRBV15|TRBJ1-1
CATSRDHNQGNTEAFF
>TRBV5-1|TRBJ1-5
CASSLGGAGQPQHF
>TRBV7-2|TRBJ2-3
CASSYGADTQYF
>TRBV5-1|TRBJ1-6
CASSLEGESPLHF
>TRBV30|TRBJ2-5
CAWTAGGPSETQYF
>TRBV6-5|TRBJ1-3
CASPGRNTIYF
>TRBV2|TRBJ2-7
CASSAQGLRGYEQYF
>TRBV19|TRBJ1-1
CASKGHPGVGEAFF
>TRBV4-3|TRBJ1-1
CASSQDDGYTEAFF
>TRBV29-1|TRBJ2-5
CSVRDRGYQETQYF
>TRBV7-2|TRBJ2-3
CASSSGQGADTQYF
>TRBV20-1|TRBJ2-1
CSAREDNEQFF
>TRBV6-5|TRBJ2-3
CASSWGYNTDTQYF
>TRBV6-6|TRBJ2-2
CASISGALTGELFF
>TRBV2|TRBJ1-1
CASSGVAGGDTEAFF
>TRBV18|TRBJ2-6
CASSPEQGALGANVLTF
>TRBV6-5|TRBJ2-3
CASSYYRDMDLDTQYF
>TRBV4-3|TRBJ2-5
CASSQGTGDSETQYF
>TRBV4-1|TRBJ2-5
CASSQARRETQYF
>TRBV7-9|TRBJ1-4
CASSFATGTNEKLFF
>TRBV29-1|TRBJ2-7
CSVRTAYEQYF
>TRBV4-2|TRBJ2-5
CASSQDLPETQYF
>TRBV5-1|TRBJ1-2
CASSFGPEYGYTF
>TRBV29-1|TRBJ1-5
CSVGTVNQPQHF
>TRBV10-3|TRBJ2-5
CAISGGETETQYF
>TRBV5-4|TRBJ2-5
CASSRTGQETQYF
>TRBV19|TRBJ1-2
CASSTGEYGYTF